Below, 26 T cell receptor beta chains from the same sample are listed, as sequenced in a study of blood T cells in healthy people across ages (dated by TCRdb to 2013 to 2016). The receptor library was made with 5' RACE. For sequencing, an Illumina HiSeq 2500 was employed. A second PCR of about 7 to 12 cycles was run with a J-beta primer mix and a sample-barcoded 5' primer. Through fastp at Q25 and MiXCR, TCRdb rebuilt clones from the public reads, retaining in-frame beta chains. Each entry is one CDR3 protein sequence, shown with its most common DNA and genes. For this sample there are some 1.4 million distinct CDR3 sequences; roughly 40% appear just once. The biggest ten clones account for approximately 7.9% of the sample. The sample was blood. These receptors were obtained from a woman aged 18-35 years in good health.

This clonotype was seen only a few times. The CDR3 DNA sequence: TGCAGTGCTACATCGGACGAATCGACAGATACGCAGTATTTT. Translation gives CSATSDESTDTQYF. The J gene is TRBJ2-3, the V gene TRBV20-1; D is unclear. The germline CDR1 and CDR2 sequences are DFQATT and SNEGSKA (reference sequence). There are 14 residues in the CDR3. V was trimmed by 4 bases and J by 3 bases, leaving 14 bases between them.

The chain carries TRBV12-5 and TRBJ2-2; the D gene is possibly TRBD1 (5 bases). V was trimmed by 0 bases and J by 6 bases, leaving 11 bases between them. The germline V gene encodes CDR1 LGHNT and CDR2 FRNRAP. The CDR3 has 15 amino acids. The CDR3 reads CASGLVLRGAGELFF. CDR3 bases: TGTGCTAGTGGTTTGGTACTAAGGGGTGCCGGGGAGCTGTTTTTT.

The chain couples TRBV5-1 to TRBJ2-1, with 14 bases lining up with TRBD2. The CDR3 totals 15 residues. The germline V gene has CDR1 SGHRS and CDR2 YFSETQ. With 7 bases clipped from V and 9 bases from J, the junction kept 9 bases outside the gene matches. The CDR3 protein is CASYQGLAGAGEQFF. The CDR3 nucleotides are TGCGCCAGCTACCAGGGACTAGCGGGAGCGGGTGAGCAGTTCTTC. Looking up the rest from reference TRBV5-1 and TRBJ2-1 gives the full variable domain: KAGVTQTPRYLIKTRGQQVTLSCSPISGHRSVSWYQQTPGQGLQFLFEYFSETQRNKGNFPGRFSGRQFSNSRSEMNVSTLELGDSALYLCASYQGLAGAGEQFFGPGTRLTVL.

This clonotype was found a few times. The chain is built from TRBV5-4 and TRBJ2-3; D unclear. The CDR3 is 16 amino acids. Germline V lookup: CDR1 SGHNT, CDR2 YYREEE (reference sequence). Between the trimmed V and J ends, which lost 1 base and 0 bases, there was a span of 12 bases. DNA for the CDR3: TGTGCCAGCAGCTTGATAGGCGCTACTAGCACAGATACGCAGTATTTT. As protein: CASSLIGATSTDTQYF.

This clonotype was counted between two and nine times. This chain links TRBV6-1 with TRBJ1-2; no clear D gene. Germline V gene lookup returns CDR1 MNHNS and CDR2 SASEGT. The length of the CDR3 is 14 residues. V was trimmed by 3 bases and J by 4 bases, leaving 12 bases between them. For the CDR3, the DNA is TGTGCCAGCAGTGACGCGCGGGGAAGCTATGGCTACACCTTC. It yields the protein CASSDARGSYGYTF.

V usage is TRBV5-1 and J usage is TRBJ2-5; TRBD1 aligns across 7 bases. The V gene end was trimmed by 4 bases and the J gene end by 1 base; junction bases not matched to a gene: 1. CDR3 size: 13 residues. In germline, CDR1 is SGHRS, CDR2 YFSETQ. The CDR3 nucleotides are TGCGCCAGCAGCCACAGGGGCCAAGAGACCCAGTACTTC. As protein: CASSHRGQETQYF.

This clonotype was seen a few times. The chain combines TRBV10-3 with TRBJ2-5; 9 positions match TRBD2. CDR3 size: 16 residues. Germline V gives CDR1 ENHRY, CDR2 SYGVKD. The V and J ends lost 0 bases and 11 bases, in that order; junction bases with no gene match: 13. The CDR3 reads CAISESGTSSYNEQYF. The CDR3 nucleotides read TGTGCCATCAGTGAGTCCGGGACTAGCAGCTACAATGAGCAGTACTTC.

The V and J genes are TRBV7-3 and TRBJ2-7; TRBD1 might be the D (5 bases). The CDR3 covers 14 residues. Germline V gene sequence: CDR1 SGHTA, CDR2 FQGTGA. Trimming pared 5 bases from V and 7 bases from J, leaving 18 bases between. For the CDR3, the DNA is TGTGCCAGCAGCGTAATGGCAGGGTCGGATGAGCAGTACTTC. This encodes CASSVMAGSDEQYF.

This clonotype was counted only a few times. CDR3 DNA sequence: TGCGCCAGCAGCCCCGGGCGGGAAGACACTGAAGCTTTCTTT. Its protein product is CASSPGREDTEAFF. This chain uses TRBV5-1 with TRBJ1-1; D gene unclear. CDR1 SGHRS and CDR2 YFSETQ come from the germline V gene. The CDR3 sequence is 14 residues long. Trimming stripped 4 bases from V and 3 bases from J, with 13 bases between.

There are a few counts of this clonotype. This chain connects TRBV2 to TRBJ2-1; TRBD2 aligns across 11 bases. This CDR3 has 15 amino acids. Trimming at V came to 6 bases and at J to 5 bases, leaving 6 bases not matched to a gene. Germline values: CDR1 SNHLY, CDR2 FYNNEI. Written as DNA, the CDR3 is TGTGCCAGCAGGGTACTAGCGGGGGCTAACAATGAGCAGTTCTTC. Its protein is CASRVLAGANNEQFF. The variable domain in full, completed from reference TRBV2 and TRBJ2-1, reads EPEVTQTPSHQVTQMGQEVILRCVPISNHLYFYWYRQILGQKVEFLVSFYNNEISEKSEIFDDQFSVERPDGSNFTLKIRSTKLEDSAMYFCASRVLAGANNEQFFGPGTRLTVL.

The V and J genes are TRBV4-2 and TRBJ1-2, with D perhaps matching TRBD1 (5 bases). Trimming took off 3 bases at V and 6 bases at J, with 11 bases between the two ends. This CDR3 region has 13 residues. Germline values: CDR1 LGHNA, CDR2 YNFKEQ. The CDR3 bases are TGTGCCAGCAGCCAGCCACAGGCAGATGGCTACACCTTC. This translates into CASSQPQADGYTF.

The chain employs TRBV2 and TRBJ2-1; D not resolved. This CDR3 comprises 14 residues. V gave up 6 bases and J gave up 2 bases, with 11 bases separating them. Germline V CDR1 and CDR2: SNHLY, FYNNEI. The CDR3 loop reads CASRVGLAYNEQFF. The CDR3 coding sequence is TGTGCCAGCAGGGTAGGGTTGGCCTACAATGAGCAGTTCTTC.

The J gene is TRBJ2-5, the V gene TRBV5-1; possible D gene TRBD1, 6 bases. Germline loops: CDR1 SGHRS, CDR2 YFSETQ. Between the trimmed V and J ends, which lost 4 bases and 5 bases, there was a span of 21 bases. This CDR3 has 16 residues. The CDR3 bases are TGCGCCAGCAGCCCCTCGGATCGGACAGAGGTGGAGACCCAGTACTTC. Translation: CASSPSDRTEVETQYF.

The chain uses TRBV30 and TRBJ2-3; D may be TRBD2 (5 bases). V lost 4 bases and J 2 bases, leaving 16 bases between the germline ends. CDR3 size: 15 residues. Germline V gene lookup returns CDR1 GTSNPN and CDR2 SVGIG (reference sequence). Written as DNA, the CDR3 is TGTGCCTGGACCTTCGGACTCGCTGACACAGATACGCAGTATTTT. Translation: CAWTFGLADTDTQYF.

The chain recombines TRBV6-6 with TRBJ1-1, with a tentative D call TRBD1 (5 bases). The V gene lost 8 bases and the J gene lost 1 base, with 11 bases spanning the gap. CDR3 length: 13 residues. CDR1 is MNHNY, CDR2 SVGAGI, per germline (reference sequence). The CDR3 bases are TGTGCCAGCTACCCCGACAGGAACACTGAAGCTTTCTTT. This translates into CASYPDRNTEAFF.

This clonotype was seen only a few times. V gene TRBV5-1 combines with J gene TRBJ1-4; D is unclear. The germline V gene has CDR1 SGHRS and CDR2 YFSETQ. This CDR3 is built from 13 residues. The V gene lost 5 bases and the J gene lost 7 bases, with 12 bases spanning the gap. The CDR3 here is CASSVAGVEKLFF. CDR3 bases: TGCGCCAGCAGTGTTGCTGGGGTTGAAAAACTGTTTTTT. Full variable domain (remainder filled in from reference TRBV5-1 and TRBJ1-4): KAGVTQTPRYLIKTRGQQVTLSCSPISGHRSVSWYQQTPGQGLQFLFEYFSETQRNKGNFPGRFSGRQFSNSRSEMNVSTLELGDSALYLCASSVAGVEKLFFGSGTQLSVL.

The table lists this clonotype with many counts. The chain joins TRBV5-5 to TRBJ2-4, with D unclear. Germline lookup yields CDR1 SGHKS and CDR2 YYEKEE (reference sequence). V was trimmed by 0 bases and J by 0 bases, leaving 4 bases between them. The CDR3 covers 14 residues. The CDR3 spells CASSLAQAKNIQYF. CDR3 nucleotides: TGTGCCAGCAGCTTGGCCCAAGCCAAAAACATTCAGTACTTC.

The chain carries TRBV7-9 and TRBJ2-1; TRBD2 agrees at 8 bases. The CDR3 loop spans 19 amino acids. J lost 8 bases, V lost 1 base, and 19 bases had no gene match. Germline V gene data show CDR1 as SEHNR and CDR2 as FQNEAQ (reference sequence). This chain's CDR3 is CASSLVGSRGAGGRDEQFF. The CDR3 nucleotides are TGTGCCAGCAGCTTAGTAGGATCCAGAGGGGCGGGAGGAAGAGATGAGCAGTTCTTC. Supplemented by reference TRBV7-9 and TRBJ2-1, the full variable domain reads DTGVSQNPRHKITKRGQNVTFRCDPISEHNRLYWYRQTLGQGPEFLTYFQNEAQLEKSRLLSDRFSAERPKGSFSTLEIQRTEQGDSAMYLCASSLVGSRGAGGRDEQFFGPGTRLTVL.

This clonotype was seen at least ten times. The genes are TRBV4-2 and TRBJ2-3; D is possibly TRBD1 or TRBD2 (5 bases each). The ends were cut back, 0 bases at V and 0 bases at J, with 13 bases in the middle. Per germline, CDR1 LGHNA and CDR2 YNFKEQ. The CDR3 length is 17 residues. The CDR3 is CASSQDLGVDSTDTQYF. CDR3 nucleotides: TGTGCCAGCAGCCAAGATCTGGGGGTAGATAGCACAGATACGCAGTATTTT.

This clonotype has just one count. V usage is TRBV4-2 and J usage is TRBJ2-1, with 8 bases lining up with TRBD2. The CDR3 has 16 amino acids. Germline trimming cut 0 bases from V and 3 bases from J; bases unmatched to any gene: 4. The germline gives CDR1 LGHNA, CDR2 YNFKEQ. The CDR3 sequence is CASSQDPGGFYNEQFF. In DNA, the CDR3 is TGTGCCAGCAGCCAAGATCCGGGAGGGTTCTACAATGAGCAGTTCTTC.

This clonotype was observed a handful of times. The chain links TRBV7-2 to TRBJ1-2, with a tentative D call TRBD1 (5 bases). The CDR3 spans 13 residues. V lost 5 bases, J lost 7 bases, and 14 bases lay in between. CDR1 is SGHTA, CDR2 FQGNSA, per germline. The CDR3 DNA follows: TGTGCCAGCAGCCAAGGGTATAGGGGTGGCTACACCTTC. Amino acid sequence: CASSQGYRGGYTF.

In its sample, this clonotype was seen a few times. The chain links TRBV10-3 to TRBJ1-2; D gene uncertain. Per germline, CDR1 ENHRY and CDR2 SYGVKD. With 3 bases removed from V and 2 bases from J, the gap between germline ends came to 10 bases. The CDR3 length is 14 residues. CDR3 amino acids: CAISDTRGNYGYTF. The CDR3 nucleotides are TGTGCCATCAGTGACACCAGAGGGAACTATGGCTACACCTTC.

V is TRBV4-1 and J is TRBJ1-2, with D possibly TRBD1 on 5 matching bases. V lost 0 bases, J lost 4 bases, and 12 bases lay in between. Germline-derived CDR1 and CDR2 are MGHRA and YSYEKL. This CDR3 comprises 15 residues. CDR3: CASSQDVRDGYGYTF. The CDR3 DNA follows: TGCGCCAGCAGCCAAGATGTCAGGGATGGCTATGGCTACACCTTC.

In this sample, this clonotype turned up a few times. The CDR3 DNA is TGCGCCAGCAGCTTGGATGACGCGGGGATCTACGAGCAGTACTTC. This translates into CASSLDDAGIYEQYF. The chain has TRBV5-1 and TRBJ2-7; possible D gene TRBD2, 6 bases. With 0 bases removed from V and 3 bases from J, the gap between germline ends came to 13 bases. This CDR3 is built from 15 residues. Germline V lookup: CDR1 SGHRS, CDR2 YFSETQ. Variable domain in full (rest from reference TRBV5-1 and TRBJ2-7): KAGVTQTPRYLIKTRGQQVTLSCSPISGHRSVSWYQQTPGQGLQFLFEYFSETQRNKGNFPGRFSGRQFSNSRSEMNVSTLELGDSALYLCASSLDDAGIYEQYFGPGTRLTVT.

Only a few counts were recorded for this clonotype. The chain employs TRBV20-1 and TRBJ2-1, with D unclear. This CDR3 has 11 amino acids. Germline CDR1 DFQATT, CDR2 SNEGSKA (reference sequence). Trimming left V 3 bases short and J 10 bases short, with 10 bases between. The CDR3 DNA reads TGCAGTGCTAGGCGCCTCGACGAGCAGTTCTTC. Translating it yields CSARRLDEQFF.

The CDR3 nucleotides read TGTGCCAGCGGGGTCGGGGGGGCTAATCTTGGCAATGAGCAGTACTTC. As protein: CASGVGGANLGNEQYF. The rearrangement links TRBV2 to TRBJ2-4, with 8 bases matching TRBD2. The germline gives CDR1 SNHLY, CDR2 FYNNEI. Germline trimming cut 8 bases from V and 13 bases from J; bases unmatched to any gene: 22. This CDR3 is built from 16 residues.